This entry lists 5 T cell receptor beta chains sequenced from one sample in a study of technical replicates of blood from several donors. TCRdb keeps only in-frame clones here, not all; method: immunoSEQ multiplex PCR. The repertoire holds around 81,000 clones, with roughly 95% as singletons. Sample: T cells isolated from PBMCs. The receptor set was obtained from a human donor in good health.

V and J are TRBV5-8 and TRBJ1-1, with 7 nucleotides matching TRBD1. Trimming removed 0 bases from V and 5 bases from J; junction bases left unmatched: 4. Germline values: CDR1 SGHTS, CDR2 YDEGEE. The CDR3 has 14 residues. In DNA, the CDR3 is TGTGCCAGCAGCTTGGGACAGGGAAGGACTGAAGCTTTCTTT. This translates into CASSLGQGRTEAFF.

V gene TRBV4-2 combines with J gene TRBJ2-7, with 9 bases aligning to TRBD1. The CDR3 has 15 amino acids. The V segment lost 5 bases and the J segment 3 bases; nucleotides outside the gene matches: 8. Germline V gene data show CDR1 as LGHNA and CDR2 as YNFKEQ. The CDR3 spells CASSGLTGGHYEQYF. The CDR3 coding sequence is TGTGCCAGCAGCGGATTAACAGGGGGCCACTACGAGCAGTACTTC.

V and J are TRBV27 and TRBJ2-7, with 8 bases that match TRBD1. V dropped 2 bases and J dropped 2; count of bases not matched to a gene: 8. The CDR3 is made up of 16 amino acids. Germline CDR1 reads MNHEY; CDR2 reads SMNVEV (reference sequence). The CDR3 DNA reads as TGTGCCAGCAGTTTAGGTGGAGGACAGGGCCCCTACGAGCAGTACTTC. Encoded protein: CASSLGGGQGPYEQYF.

The V gene is TRBV4-1, the J gene TRBJ1-2; TRBD1 agrees at 7 bases. V was clipped by 1 base and J by 7 bases; unmatched bases: 3. This CDR3 is built from 13 residues. The germline V gene encodes CDR1 MGHRA and CDR2 YSYEKL. The DNA of the CDR3 is TGCGCCAGCAGCCAAGGACAGGGCGGTGGCTACACCTTC. Encoded protein: CASSQGQGGGYTF.

The rearrangement joins TRBV5-4 to TRBJ1-4; D gene unclear. Trimming left V 6 bases short and J 1 base short, with 10 bases between. The CDR3 consists of 14 residues. The germline V gene has CDR1 SGHNT and CDR2 YYREEE (reference sequence). CDR3: CASTADLTNEKLFF. Here the CDR3 DNA reads TGTGCCAGCACCGCAGATCTAACTAATGAAAAACTGTTTTTT.